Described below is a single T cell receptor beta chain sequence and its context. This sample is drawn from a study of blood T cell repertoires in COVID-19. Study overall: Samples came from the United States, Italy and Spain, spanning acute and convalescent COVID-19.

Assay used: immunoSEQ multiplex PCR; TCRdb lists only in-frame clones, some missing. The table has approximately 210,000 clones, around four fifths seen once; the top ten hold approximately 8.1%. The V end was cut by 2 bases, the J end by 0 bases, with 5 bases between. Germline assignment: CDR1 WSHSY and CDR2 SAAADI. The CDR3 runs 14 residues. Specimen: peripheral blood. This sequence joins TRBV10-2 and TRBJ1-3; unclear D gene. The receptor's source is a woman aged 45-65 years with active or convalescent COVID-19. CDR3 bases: TGCGCCAGCAGTGAGGGCCGCTCTGGAAACACCATATATTTT. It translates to CASSEGRSGNTIYF.